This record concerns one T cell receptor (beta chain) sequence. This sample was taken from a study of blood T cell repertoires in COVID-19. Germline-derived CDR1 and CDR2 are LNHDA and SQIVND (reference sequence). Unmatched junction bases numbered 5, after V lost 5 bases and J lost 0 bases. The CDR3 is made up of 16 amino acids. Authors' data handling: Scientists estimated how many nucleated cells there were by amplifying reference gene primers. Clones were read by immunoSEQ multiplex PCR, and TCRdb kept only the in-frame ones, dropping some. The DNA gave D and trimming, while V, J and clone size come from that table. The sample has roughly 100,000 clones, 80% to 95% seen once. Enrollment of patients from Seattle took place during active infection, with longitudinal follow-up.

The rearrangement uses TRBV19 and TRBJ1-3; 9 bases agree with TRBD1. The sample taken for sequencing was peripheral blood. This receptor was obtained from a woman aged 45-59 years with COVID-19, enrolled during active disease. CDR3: CASSGTGGHSGNTIYF. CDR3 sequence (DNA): TGTGCCAGTAGTGGAACAGGGGGCCACTCTGGAAACACCATATATTTT.